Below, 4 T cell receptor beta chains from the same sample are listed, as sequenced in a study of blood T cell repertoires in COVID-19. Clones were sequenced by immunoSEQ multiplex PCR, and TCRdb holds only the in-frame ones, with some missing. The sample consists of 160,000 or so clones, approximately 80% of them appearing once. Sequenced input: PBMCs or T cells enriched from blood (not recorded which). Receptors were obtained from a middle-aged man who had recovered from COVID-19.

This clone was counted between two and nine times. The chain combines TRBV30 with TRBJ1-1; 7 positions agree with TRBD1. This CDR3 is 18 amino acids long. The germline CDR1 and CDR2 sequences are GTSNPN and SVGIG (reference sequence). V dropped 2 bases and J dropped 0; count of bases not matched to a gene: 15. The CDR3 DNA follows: TGTGCCTGGAGTCGATCAGCGACAGGGACGGCCCTGAACACTGAAGCTTTCTTT. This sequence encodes CAWSRSATGTALNTEAFF. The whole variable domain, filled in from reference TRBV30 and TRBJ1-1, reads SQTIHQWPATLVQPVGSPLSLECTVEGTSNPNLYWYRQAAGRGLQLLFYSVGIGQISSEVPQNLSASRPQDRQFILSSKKLLLSDSGFYLCAWSRSATGTALNTEAFFGQGTRLTVV.

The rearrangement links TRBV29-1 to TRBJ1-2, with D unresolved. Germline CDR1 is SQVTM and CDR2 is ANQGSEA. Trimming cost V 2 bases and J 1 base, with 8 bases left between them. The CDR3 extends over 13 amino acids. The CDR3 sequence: CSVEFAHNYGYTF. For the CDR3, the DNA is TGCAGCGTTGAATTCGCACATAACTATGGCTACACCTTC.

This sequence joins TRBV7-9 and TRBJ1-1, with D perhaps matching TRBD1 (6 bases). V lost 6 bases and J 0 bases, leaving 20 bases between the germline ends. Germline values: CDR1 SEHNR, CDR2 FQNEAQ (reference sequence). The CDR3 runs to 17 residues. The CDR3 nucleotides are TGTGCCAGCAGTTCCATCGTAAAACAGGGAGTGAACACTGAAGCTTTCTTT. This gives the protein CASSSIVKQGVNTEAFF.

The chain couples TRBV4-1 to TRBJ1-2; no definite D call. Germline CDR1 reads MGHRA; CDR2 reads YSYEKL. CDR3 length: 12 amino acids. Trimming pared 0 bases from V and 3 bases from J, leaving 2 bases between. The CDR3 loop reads CASSQDDYGYTF. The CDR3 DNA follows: TGCGCCAGCAGCCAAGACGACTATGGCTACACCTTC.